The clone carrying this T cell receptor (beta chain) came up once. The sample originates from a study of blood T cell repertoires in COVID-19. The CDR3 has 13 residues. The ends were cut back, 2 bases at V and 6 bases at J, with 11 bases in the middle. Germline V lookup: CDR1 MNHEY, CDR2 SVGAGI. The assay was immunoSEQ multiplex PCR, and TCRdb's table has in-frame clones only and misses some. The sample consists of 80,000 or so clones, 70% to 90% of them appearing once. The V and J genes are TRBV6-5 and TRBJ2-7; weak D call: TRBD1 (6 bases). Material for sequencing was peripheral blood. The TCR comes from a woman in her sixties or seventies with acute or convalescent COVID-19. The CDR3 sequence: CASSYLTRGEQYF. The DNA of the CDR3 is TGTGCCAGCAGTTACCTGACCAGGGGCGAGCAGTACTTC.